The TCR beta chain described here comes from a study of blood T cell repertoires in COVID-19. Study background: Samples came from the United States, Italy and Spain, spanning acute and convalescent COVID-19. T cells, B-cell-depleted T cells, or PBMCs provided the cDNA or gDNA that served as material.

In the source study's methods: Reference gene primer amplification gave estimated nucleated cell counts. Clones were read by immunoSEQ multiplex PCR, and TCRdb kept only the in-frame ones, dropping some. V and J calls and clone size are given by that table; D and trimming were obtained from the DNA. The sample gives 120,000 or so clones, roughly 90% of which show up once; approximately 8% is in the top ten. Germline lookup yields CDR1 SEHNR and CDR2 FQNEAQ (reference sequence). J lost 9 bases, V lost 5 bases, and 5 bases had no gene match. The CDR3 spans 14 residues. The source is a man in his forties or fifties with acute or convalescent COVID-19. The gene calls are TRBV7-9 and TRBJ1-6; TRBD1 agrees at 9 bases. Sequencing was done on a sample of peripheral blood. In DNA, the CDR3 is TGTGCCAGCAGCCACAGGGGGCAACGTTCACCCCTCCACTTT. It is translated as CASSHRGQRSPLHF. Full variable domain (rest looked up from reference TRBV7-9 and TRBJ1-6): DTGVSQNPRHKITKRGQNVTFRCDPISEHNRLYWYRQTLGQGPEFLTYFQNEAQLEKSRLLSDRFSAERPKGSFSTLEIQRTEQGDSAMYLCASSHRGQRSPLHFGNGTRLTVT.